Listed here are 11 T cell receptor beta chains from one sample, sequenced in a study of shared clonotypes between healthy human individuals. This table comes from immunoSEQ multiplex PCR, and its TCRdb copy is limited to in-frame clones, with some not included. This sample has 2 million to 2.5 million clones, with around 95% found just once. Sequenced input: naive CD4+ T cells sorted from blood. Described subset: CD45RA+ positively selected. The receptors were sampled from a man between 18 and 35 years old in good health.

The genes are TRBV7-9 and TRBJ1-2; D not certain. This CDR3 comprises 13 residues. Trimming took 5 bases from V and 7 from J, leaving 14 bases between them. The germline V gene encodes CDR1 SEHNR and CDR2 FQNEAQ (reference sequence). CDR3 sequence reads: CASSPLHEGGYTF. CDR3 DNA: TGTGCCAGCAGCCCCCTACACGAGGGTGGCTACACCTTC.

This chain joins TRBV6-5 and TRBJ2-7; no definite D call. This CDR3 spans 12 amino acids. CDR1 is MNHEY and CDR2 is SVGAGI in the germline V gene. Trimming cost V 5 bases and J 5 bases, with 10 bases left between them. The CDR3 spells CASSRASNEQYF. The CDR3 bases are TGTGCCAGCAGTCGAGCTAGTAACGAGCAGTACTTC.

This chain uses TRBV18 with TRBJ2-7; 8 nucleotides agree with TRBD2. Germline loops: CDR1 KGHSH, CDR2 LQKENI. There are 15 residues in the CDR3. The J segment lost 1 base and the V segment lost 4 bases, leaving 6 bases of the junction unmatched. The chain's CDR3 is CASSRSGLDSYEQYF. In DNA form, the CDR3 reads TGTGCCAGCTCACGATCGGGACTAGATTCCTACGAGCAGTACTTC.

The CDR3 DNA reads TGTGCCAGCAGCTTTATGGACCGGGGCTACGAGCAGTACTTC. Its protein is CASSFMDRGYEQYF. The J gene is TRBJ2-7, the V gene TRBV5-8, with a tentative D call TRBD2 (5 bases). The V end lost 2 bases, the J end lost 3 bases, and 12 bases lay between the germline ends. Per germline, CDR1 SGHTS and CDR2 YDEGEE. CDR3 length: 14 residues.

The chain is built from TRBV29-1 and TRBJ1-1; D perhaps matches TRBD1 (5 bases). The CDR3 loop spans 14 amino acids. V was cut by 8 bases and J by 4 bases, with 20 bases left in between. Germline V CDR1 and CDR2: SQVTM, ANQGSEA. This chain's CDR3 is CSLSWDGAGTEAFF. In DNA form, the CDR3 reads TGCAGCCTATCCTGGGACGGGGCTGGCACTGAAGCTTTCTTT.

V and J are TRBV5-4 and TRBJ1-6, with D possibly being TRBD1 (5 bases). The CDR3 is 15 amino acids. Trimming took 6 bases from V and 7 from J, leaving 17 bases between them. In germline, CDR1 is SGHNT, CDR2 YYREEE (reference sequence). The CDR3 is CASNSRGGSNSPLHF. Here the CDR3 DNA reads TGTGCCAGCAACTCGAGGGGCGGTTCAAATTCACCCCTCCACTTT.

The rearrangement links TRBV18 to TRBJ2-7; 8 nucleotides agree with TRBD1. CDR3 size: 14 residues. Germline trimming cut 5 bases from V and 2 bases from J; bases unmatched to any gene: 5. Germline CDR1 and CDR2: KGHSH and LQKENI. This chain's CDR3 is CASSSQGQAYEQYF. The CDR3 DNA reads as TGTGCCAGCTCATCCCAGGGACAGGCCTACGAGCAGTACTTC.

The rearrangement joins TRBV30 to TRBJ2-1; D may be TRBD2 (6 bases). The V end was cut by 3 bases, the J end by 3 bases, with 12 bases between. The V gene's germline CDR1 is GTSNPN and CDR2 SVGIG (reference sequence). The CDR3 sequence is 14 residues long. In DNA form, the CDR3 reads TGTGCCTGGAGGGGACTCCAGCTCTACAATGAGCAGTTCTTC. This translates into CAWRGLQLYNEQFF.

The rearrangement uses TRBV21-1 and TRBJ1-3; the table's D gene call, TRBD1, was not cross checked with the DNA. TRBV21-1 is recorded as a pseudogene. CDR3 length: 17 amino acids. Here the CDR3 reads CASSKAGRAHSGNTIYF. The DNA of the CDR3 is TGTGCCAGCAGCAAAGCGGGCAGGGCCCACTCTGGAAACACCATATATTTT.

This chain connects TRBV5-4 to TRBJ1-2, with 10 bases that match TRBD1. CDR3 length: 15 residues. V lost 4 bases and J lost 3; bases outside the gene matches: 6. In germline, CDR1 is SGHNT, CDR2 YYREEE (reference sequence). This CDR3 is CASSARDRGYYGYTF. CDR3 nucleotides: TGTGCCAGCAGCGCCCGGGACAGGGGATACTATGGCTACACCTTC.

This clone was recorded a few times. V usage is TRBV10-3 and J usage is TRBJ1-6, with D unresolved. The CDR3 totals 13 residues. V was pared by 11 bases and J by 4 bases, with 12 bases between. The germline V gene has CDR1 ENHRY and CDR2 SYGVKD. The CDR3 reads CALRADYNSPLHF. The CDR3 bases are TGTGCCTTAAGGGCGGATTATAATTCACCCCTCCACTTT.